The sequence of this T cell receptor beta chain was determined in a study of blood T cells in healthy people across ages. Primed by a sample-barcoded 5' primer and a J-beta primer mix, a second PCR proceeded for roughly 7 to 12 cycles. Each sample provided no less than 2.5 million CDR3-containing paired-end reads. MiXCR, run by TCRdb on the 5' RACE reads, gives a single entry per CDR3 protein. The sample has roughly 1.5 million distinct CDR3 sequences, approximately 43% seen once. Regarding the study as a whole: Estimates drawn from one million T cells were deemed to understate diversity.

With 3 bases removed from V and 4 bases from J, the gap between germline ends came to 13 bases. This CDR3 region has 15 residues. CDR1 MDHEN and CDR2 SYDVKM come from the germline V gene. This clonotype was seen more than once but under ten times. The antigen remains unidentified. The chain employs TRBV28 and TRBJ1-5, with D uncertain. The sequencing input was blood. The receptor comes from a woman between 18 and 29 years old in good health. CDR3 sequence reads: CASSFAGQRNQPQHF. The CDR3 nucleotides read TGTGCCAGCAGTTTCGCGGGCCAACGGAATCAGCCCCAGCATTTT.